This entry is about one T cell receptor beta chain. This receptor's antigen is unknown. One base away there is no much larger clone; base qualities are not given. Systemically healthy Caucasian individuals from Russia, 35 to 50 in total and aged about 6 to 100 years, were included as donors. Approximately 11 milliliters of peripheral blood were drawn from each donor into EDTA-treated Vacutainer tubes. PBMCs were isolated by Ficoll-Paque density-gradient centrifugation, with at least 6.5 million obtained per sample. Trizol reagent was used to extract total RNA from PBMCs, with at least 6 micrograms per sample. Naive CD45RAhigh/CD27high T cell percentages were measured by flow cytometry on a PBMC aliquot from every donor. Libraries were prepared through 5' RACE. These reads were obtained on an Illumina HiSeq 2500. A second PCR of about 6 to 11 cycles was run with a J-beta primer mix and a sample-barcoded 5' primer. Each TCR beta cDNA molecule received a unique molecular identifier from a template-switch 5' adaptor carrying 12 random nucleotides. Each sample yielded at least 2.5 million CDR3-containing paired-end reads. First-strand cDNA synthesis was performed from all RNA using the Mint cDNA synthesis kit, with priming by a TRBC-specific oligonucleotide. Following uracil-DNA glycosylase treatment, a first 18-cycle PCR with universal primers M1SS and BC2_uni_R was performed on all cDNA. Per the source publication's procedure: For normalization, 1 million high-quality reads, each with a distinct molecular identifier, were randomly selected from each sample. Reads with shared molecular identifiers were discarded instead of being binned into consensus sequences. MiTCR, with a Q25 quality threshold and the strictest error-elimination algorithm, was used for CDR3 identification, clonotype clustering and error correction. A nonparametric unseen species model with Euler transformation was used to estimate a lower bound on total TCR beta diversity. The public reads were reanalyzed by TCRdb: fastp trimming at Q25, MiXCR alignment, in-frame beta chains only. Records with the same CDR3 protein are collapsed into one entry carrying the most frequent genes and DNA. Here the V and J calls rest on TCRdb's processing, not on the authors' analysis. This sample gives 1.5 million to 2 million distinct CDR3 sequences in total; 40% to 55% of them show up just once. The ten largest clones add up to 2% to 2.5% of the sample.

The sample belongs to a study of blood T cells in healthy people across ages (dated by TCRdb to 2014 to 2015). In terms of the full investigation: In model experiments, roughly one uniquely barcoded TCR beta cDNA molecule per two T cells was captured by template switching. Using deep sequencing normalized with unique cDNA molecular identifiers, the study measured how TCR beta repertoire diversity changes with age. The donors were divided into four age groups: young (average approximately 17 years), middle-aged (roughly 42), aged (62) and long-lived (about 84). To avoid experimental bias, donors of different ages were spread randomly across the sequencing lanes. Two additional independent replicas of 1 million unique cDNA reads from the same blood draw were analyzed for two donors (one aged 18 to 30 and one aged 80 or older). The research as a whole found: The CMV infection status of donors was not known, potentially confounding age-related changes in expanded clonotypes. The long-lived group showed more naive CD4+ T cells, fewer expanded clones and increased TCR diversity than the aged group, suggesting age selection. Because profiling used bulk unsorted PBMCs, naive and antigen-experienced compartments could not be compared conclusively. Estimates of total diversity from one million sequenced T cells were regarded as lower bounds and underestimates. The percentage of naive T cells measured by flow cytometry correlated strongly with observed TCR beta diversity. As age increased, observed TCR beta diversity per million T cells dropped in a roughly linear way, and a significant reduction was already evident by age approximately 40.

Source material: blood. The clonotype was recovered from a woman aged 40 to 50 in good health.

The nucleotides are TGTGCCAGCAGCCAAAAACTAGCGGGGGCGACGTCCTACAATGAGCAGTACTTC. It specifies CASSQKLAGATSYNEQYF. Here the chain combines TRBV4-2 and TRBJ2-1, with TRBD2 matching 11 junction bases. Matching the DNA end better, TRBJ2-7 makes the J call doubtful. According to the germline V gene, CDR1 reads LGHNA and CDR2 reads YNFKEQ. Spanning cysteine to phenylalanine, the CDR3 consists of 18 amino acids. Only the CDR3 region is kept as DNA, spanning 54 bases read in frame from base 1.